This T cell receptor beta chain was profiled in a study of blood T cell repertoires in COVID-19. Overall study context: Sites across the United States, Italy and Spain contributed samples from acute and convalescent COVID-19.

Enrolled during active infection, Seattle patients were then followed longitudinally. Methods used by the authors: Estimated nucleated cell counts came from reference gene primer amplification. Method: immunoSEQ multiplex PCR; TCRdb's copy keeps in-frame clones and lacks some. V, J and clone size reflect that table, while D and trimming were determined from the DNA. The sample yields under 90,000 clones, roughly 87% seen once. V lost 4 bases to trimming and J lost 3 bases; unmatched junction nucleotides: 6. The CDR3 sequence is 17 residues long. Germline values: CDR1 LNHDA, CDR2 SQIVND (reference sequence). This clone was seen a single time.

The gene calls are TRBV19 and TRBJ2-1; 13 positions agree with TRBD2. The sample comprised peripheral blood. This clonotype originated in a woman in her 50s with COVID-19, enrolled during active disease. CDR3 DNA sequence: TGTGCCAGTAGTACCCGAGGACTAGCGGGGGACTACAATGAGCAGTTCTTC. It yields the protein CASSTRGLAGDYNEQFF.